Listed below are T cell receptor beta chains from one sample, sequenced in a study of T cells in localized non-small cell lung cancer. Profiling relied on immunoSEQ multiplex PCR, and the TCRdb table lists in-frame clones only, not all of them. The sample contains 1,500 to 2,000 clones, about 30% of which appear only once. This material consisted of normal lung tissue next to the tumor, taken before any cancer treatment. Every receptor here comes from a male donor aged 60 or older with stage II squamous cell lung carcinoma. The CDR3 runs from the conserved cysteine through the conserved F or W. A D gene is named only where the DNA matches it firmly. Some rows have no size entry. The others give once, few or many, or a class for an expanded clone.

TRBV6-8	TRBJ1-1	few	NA	TGTGCCAGCAGTTACCGAGGTCGGACGGGCCAAGCTTTCTTT	CASSYRGRTGQAFF
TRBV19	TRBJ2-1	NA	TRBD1	TGTGCCAGTAGTGGCATCGACAGGGGCAACAATGAGCAGTTCTTC	CASSGIDRGNNEQFF
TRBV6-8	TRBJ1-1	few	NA	TGTGCCAGCAGTTACAAGCCCCCCGCGGGGGGGTTTGAAGCTTTCTTT	CASSYKPPAGGFEAFF
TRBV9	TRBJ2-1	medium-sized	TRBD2	TGTGCCAGCAGCGTAGCGACTAGCGGGTTGGTCGATGAGCAGTTCTTC	CASSVATSGLVDEQFF
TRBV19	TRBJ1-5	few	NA	TGTGCTAGCAAATCGGGTGGGGGTGACAATCAGCCCCAGCATTTT	CASKSGGGDNQPQHF
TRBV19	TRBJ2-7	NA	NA	TGTGCCAGTAGTATAGACCTGCCCCACGGCTCTTTCTACTCCTACGAGCAGTACTTC	CASSIDLPHGSFYSYEQYF
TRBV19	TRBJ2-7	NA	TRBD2	TGTGCCAGCAAGACTAGCGGGGGGTCCTACGAGCAGTACTTC	CASKTSGGSYEQYF
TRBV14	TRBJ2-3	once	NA	TGTGCCAGCAGCCAAAACTGGCAGGATACGCAGTATTTT	CASSQNWQDTQYF
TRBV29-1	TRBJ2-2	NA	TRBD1	TGCAGCGTTGAAGAGGGGACAGGGGGTCGCGGGGAGCTGTTTTTT	CSVEEGTGGRGELFF
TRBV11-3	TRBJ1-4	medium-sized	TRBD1	TGTGCCAGCAGCTCGGCCGGGACAGGGGCTGAAAAACTGTTTTTT	CASSSAGTGAEKLFF
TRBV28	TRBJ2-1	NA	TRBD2	TGTGCCAGCAGTTCCCCGGGAGGGAGCTCCTACAATGAGCAGTTCTTC	CASSSPGGSSYNEQFF
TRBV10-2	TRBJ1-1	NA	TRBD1	TGCGCCAGCAGTTCGGACAGGATGAACACTGAAGCTTTCTTT	CASSSDRMNTEAFF
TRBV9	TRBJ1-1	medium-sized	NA	TGTGCCAGCAGCGTAGCCGACGGGGGGGACACTGAAGCTTTCTTT	CASSVADGGDTEAFF
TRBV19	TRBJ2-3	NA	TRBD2	TGTGCCAGTAGTAGGGCACTAGCGGGGGCCTTCACAGATACGCAGTATTTT	CASSRALAGAFTDTQYF
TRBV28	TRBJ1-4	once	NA	TGTGCCAGCAGTTTCGCCCAGGGAGCAACTAATGAAAAACTGTTTTTT	CASSFAQGATNEKLFF
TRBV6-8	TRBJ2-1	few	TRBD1	TGTGCCAGCAGTTACTCCGGGACAGGGACGAATGAGCAGTTCTTC	CASSYSGTGTNEQFF
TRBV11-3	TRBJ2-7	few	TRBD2	TGTGCCAGCAGCTTTCTAGGGACTAGAACACACGAGCAGTACTTC	CASSFLGTRTHEQYF
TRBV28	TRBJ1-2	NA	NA	TGTGCCAGCAGTATGACAGGTCCGGAGGGCTACACCTTC	CASSMTGPEGYTF
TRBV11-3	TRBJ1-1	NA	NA	TGTGCCAGCAGCTTCGCAGGGATGAACACTGAAGCTTTCTTT	CASSFAGMNTEAFF
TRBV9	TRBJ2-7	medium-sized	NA	TGTGCCAGCAGCCCCCGGGACGGGGCCTACGAGCAGTACTTC	CASSPRDGAYEQYF
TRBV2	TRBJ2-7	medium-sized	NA	TGTGCCAGCAGTATAGGGGCCACCGCCTACGAGCAGTACTTC	CASSIGATAYEQYF
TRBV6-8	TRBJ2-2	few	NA	TGTGCCAGCAGTGAGGTCGAAACGAACACCGGGGAGCTGTTTTTT	CASSEVETNTGELFF